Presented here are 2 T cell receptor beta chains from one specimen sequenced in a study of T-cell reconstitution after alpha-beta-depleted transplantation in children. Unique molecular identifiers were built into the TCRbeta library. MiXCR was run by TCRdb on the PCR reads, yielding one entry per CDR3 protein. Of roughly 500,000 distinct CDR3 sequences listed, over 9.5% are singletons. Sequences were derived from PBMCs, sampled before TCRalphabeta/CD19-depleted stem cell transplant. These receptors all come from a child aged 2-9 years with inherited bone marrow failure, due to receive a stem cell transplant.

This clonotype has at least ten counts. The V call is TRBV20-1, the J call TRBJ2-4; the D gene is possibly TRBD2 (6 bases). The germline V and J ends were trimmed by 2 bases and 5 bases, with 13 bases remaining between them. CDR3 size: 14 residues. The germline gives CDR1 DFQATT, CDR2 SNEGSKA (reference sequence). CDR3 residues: CSARLGSGENIQYF. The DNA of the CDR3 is TGCAGTGCTAGACTCGGTAGCGGCGAAAACATTCAGTACTTC.

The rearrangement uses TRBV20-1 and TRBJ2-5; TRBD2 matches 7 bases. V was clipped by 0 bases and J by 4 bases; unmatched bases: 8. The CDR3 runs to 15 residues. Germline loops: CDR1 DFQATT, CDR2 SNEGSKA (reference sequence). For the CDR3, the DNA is TGCAGTGCTAGAGAGAAGCCGGGACTACTAGAGACCCAGTACTTC. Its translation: CSAREKPGLLETQYF.